What follows describes a single T cell receptor (beta chain). Both TRBC1 and TRBC2 were covered by a beta constant-region primer of two equimolar oligonucleotides. The ligated cDNA underwent four PCR rounds using SP2 and nested alpha and beta constant-region primers. One entry per CDR3 protein results from TCRdb running MiXCR on the UMI-ligation and nested PCR reads. Here the sample spans just over 80,000 distinct CDR3 sequences, 9% being singletons. CDR3 length: 12 amino acids. The V end lost 7 bases, the J end lost 1 base, and 10 bases lay between the germline ends. Per germline, CDR1 SQVTM and CDR2 ANQGSEA. These data originate in a study of naive and memory T cell subsets.

The chain links TRBV29-1 to TRBJ2-5; TRBD1 is a possible D gene (5 bases). The TCR originated in a human donor in good health. The sequencing input was naive CD8+ T cells from blood. CDR3: CSGRQTQETQYF. CDR3 DNA: TGCAGCGGGAGACAGACCCAAGAGACCCAGTACTTC.